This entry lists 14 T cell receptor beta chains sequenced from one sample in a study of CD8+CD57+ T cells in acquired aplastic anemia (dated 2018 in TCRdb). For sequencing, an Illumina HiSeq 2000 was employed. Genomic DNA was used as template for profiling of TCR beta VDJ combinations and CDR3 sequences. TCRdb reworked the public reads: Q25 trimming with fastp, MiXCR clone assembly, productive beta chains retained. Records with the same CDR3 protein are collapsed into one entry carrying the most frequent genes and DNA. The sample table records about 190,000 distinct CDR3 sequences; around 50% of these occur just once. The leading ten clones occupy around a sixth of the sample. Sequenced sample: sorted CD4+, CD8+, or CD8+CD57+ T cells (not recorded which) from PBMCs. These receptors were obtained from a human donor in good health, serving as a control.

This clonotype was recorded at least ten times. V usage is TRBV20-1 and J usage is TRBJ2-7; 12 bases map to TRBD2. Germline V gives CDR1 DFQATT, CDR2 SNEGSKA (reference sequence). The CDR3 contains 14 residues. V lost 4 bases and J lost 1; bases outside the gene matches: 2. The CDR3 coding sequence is TGCAGTGCTACCCTAGCGGGGGGGTCCTACGAGCAGTACTTC. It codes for CSATLAGGSYEQYF.

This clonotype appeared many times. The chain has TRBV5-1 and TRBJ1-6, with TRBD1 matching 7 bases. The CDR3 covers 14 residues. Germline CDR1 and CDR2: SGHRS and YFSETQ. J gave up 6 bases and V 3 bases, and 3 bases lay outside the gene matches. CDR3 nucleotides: TGCGCCAGCAGCTCGGGACAGCTTAATTCACCCCTCCACTTT. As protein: CASSSGQLNSPLHF.

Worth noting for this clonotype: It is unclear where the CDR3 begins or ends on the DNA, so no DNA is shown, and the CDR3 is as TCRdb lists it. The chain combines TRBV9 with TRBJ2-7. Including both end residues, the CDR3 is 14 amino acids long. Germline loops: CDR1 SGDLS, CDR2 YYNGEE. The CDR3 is CASSVAKGAYEQCF.

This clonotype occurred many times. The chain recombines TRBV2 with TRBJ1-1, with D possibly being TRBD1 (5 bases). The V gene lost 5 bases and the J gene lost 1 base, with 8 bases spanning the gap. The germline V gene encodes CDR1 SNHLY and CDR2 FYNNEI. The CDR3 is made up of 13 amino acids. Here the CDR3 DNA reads TGTGCCAGCAGTTTCGGACAGAACACTGAAGCTTTCTTT. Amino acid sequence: CASSFGQNTEAFF.

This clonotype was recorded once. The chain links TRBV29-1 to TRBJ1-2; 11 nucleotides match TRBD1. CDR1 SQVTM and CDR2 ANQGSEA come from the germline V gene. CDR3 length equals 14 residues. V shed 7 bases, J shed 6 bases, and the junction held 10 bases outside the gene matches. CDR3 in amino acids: CSARDRGSLNGYTF. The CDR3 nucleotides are TGCAGCGCCCGGGACAGGGGGAGTTTGAATGGCTACACCTTC.

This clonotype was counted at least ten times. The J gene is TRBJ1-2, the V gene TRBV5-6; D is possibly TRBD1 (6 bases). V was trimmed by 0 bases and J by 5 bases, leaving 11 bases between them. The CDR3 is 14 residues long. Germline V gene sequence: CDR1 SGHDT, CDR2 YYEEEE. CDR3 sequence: CASSLEGTKYGYTF. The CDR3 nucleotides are TGTGCCAGCAGCTTGGAAGGGACAAAATATGGCTACACCTTC. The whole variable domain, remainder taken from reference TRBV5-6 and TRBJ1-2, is DAGVTQSPTHLIKTRGQQVTLRCSPKSGHDTVSWYQQALGQGPQFIFQYYEEEERQRGNFPDRFSGHQFPNYSSELNVNALLLGDSALYLCASSLEGTKYGYTFGSGTRLTVV.

The CDR3 here is CAISESMGQGARGNTIYF. CDR3 bases: TGTGCCATCAGTGAGTCTATGGGACAGGGGGCGCGAGGAAACACCATATATTTT. The genes are TRBV10-3 and TRBJ1-3; 12 positions agree with TRBD1. CDR1 and CDR2 from the germline V gene are ENHRY and SYGVKD. V lost 0 bases and J lost 4; bases outside the gene matches: 7. The CDR3 is 18 amino acids.

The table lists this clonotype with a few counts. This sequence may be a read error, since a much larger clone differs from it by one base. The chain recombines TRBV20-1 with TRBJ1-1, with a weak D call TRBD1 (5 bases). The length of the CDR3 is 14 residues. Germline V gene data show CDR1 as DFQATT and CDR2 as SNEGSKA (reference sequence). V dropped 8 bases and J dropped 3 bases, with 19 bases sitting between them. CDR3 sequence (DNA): TGCAGTCCCCGGGACGGTTTCTTGGACACTGAAGCTTTCTTT. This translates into CSPRDGFLDTEAFF.

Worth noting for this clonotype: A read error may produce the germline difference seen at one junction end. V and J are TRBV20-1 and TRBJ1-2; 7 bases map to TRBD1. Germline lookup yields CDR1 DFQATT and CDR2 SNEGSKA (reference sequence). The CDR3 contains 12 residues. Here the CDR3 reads CCALRQGGGYTF. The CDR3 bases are TGCTGTGCTCTAAGACAGGGAGGTGGCTACACCTTC.

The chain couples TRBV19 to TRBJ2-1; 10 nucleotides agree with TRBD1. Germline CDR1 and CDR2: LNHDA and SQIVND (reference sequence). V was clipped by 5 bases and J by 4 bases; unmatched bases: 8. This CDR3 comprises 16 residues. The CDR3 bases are TGTGCCAGTAGTTCAAAAGGGGACAGGGGTTACAATGAGCAGTTCTTC. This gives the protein CASSSKGDRGYNEQFF.

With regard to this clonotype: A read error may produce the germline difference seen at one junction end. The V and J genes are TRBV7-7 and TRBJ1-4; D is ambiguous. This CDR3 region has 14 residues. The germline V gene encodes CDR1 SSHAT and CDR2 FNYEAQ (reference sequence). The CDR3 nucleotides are TGTGCTAGCAGCTTAGGGCAGGATAATGAAAAACTGTTTTTT. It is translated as CASSLGQDNEKLFF. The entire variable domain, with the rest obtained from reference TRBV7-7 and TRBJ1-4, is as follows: GAGVSQSPRYKVTKRGQDVTLRCDPISSHATLYWYQQALGQGPEFLTYFNYEAQPDKSGLPSDRFSAERPEGSISTLTIQRTEQRDSAMYRCASSLGQDNEKLFFGSGTQLSVL.

The CDR3 protein is CASSESFRVPNSPLHF. The CDR3, as DNA: TGTGCCAGCAGTGAATCCTTCAGGGTCCCTAATTCACCCCTCCACTTT. The chain recombines TRBV2 with TRBJ1-6; D possibly corresponds to TRBD1 (5 bases). V lost 2 bases to trimming and J lost 6 bases, with 14 bases between them. Germline loops: CDR1 SNHLY, CDR2 FYNNEI. This CDR3 contains 16 residues.

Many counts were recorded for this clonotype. The CDR3 reads CASSSPRPGELFF. The CDR3 DNA sequence: TGTGCCAGCAGCTCCCCACGACCCGGGGAGCTGTTTTTT. The chain couples TRBV6-5 to TRBJ2-2; D remains unclear. This CDR3 contains 13 residues. The germline V and J ends were trimmed by 6 bases and 6 bases, with 11 bases remaining between them. In germline, CDR1 is MNHEY, CDR2 SVGAGI.

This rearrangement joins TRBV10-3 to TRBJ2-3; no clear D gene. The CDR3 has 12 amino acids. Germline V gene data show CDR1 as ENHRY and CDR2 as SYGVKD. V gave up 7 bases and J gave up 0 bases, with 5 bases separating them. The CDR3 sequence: CAIMDSTDTQYF. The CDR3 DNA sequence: TGTGCCATCATGGACAGCACAGATACGCAGTATTTT.